This T cell receptor beta chain derives from a study of T cell responses to AZD1222 COVID-19 vaccine. The study, taken as a whole, reports: Researchers took repertoire samples only after the peak T cell response had come.

Sequencing was performed with immunoSEQ multiplex PCR; in TCRdb, only in-frame clones are kept and a portion is missing. The table includes over 95,000 clones, about nine tenths detected once. The germline gives CDR1 LNHDA, CDR2 SQIVND (reference sequence). V was trimmed by 5 bases and J by 5 bases, leaving 7 bases between them. This CDR3 region has 12 residues. Worth noting for this clone: Its antigen is unidentified.

The chain employs TRBV19 and TRBJ1-5; no firm D call. The TCR sequence derives from an adult who received the AZD1222 COVID-19 vaccine. The sample in question was peripheral blood, obtained 28 days after the second AZD1222 dose. The CDR3 spells CASSVWDQPQHF. In DNA, the CDR3 is TGTGCCAGTAGTGTTTGGGATCAGCCCCAGCATTTT.